The clone carrying this TCR beta chain was picked up a small number of times. What it recognizes is unknown. The sample belongs to a study of OX40 agonist ivuxolimab in advanced cancers. Study in general: Ivuxolimab, which patients received intravenously every 2 weeks, was dosed at 0.01 to 10 mg/kg. Prior therapy, whether anti-PD-1, anti-PD-L1 or anti-CTLA-4, was allowed, and less than 45% had some.

Study results and caveats: Doses of 0.1 to 3.0 mg/kg were accompanied by clonal expansion of CD4+ and CD8+ blood T cells by week 6.

V lost 7 bases to trimming and J lost 12 bases; unmatched junction nucleotides: 9. The CDR3 length is 11 residues. Per germline, CDR1 SQVTM and CDR2 ANQGSEA. Sequenced by immunoSEQ multiplex PCR; TCRdb stores in-frame clones only, minus some. The table shows approximately 61,000 clones, with about nine tenths occurring only once. The source was CD4+ or CD8+ T cells sorted from blood, collected in a trial of the OX40 agonist ivuxolimab. The chain joins TRBV29-1 to TRBJ2-1, with 7 bases fitting TRBD1. The TCR sequence derives from an adult with an advanced solid tumor such as melanoma, head and neck, liver or kidney cancer. The CDR3 DNA follows: TGCAGCGGCCTACAGGGGAGAGGGCAGTTCTTC. Translated: CSGLQGRGQFF.